Shown below are 3 T cell receptor beta chains from a single sample sequenced in a study of blood T cell repertoires in COVID-19. TCRdb keeps only in-frame clones here, not all; method: immunoSEQ multiplex PCR. This sample has a few hundred thousand clones, with about 88% found just once. The sequenced sample was peripheral blood. The receptors shown here come from a man between 70 and 80 years old with acute or convalescent COVID-19.

The chain employs TRBV6-2 or TRBV6-3 and TRBJ1-6; D call uncertain. CDR3 size: 13 residues. V lost 3 bases and J 13 bases, leaving 13 bases between the germline ends. The germline gives CDR1 MNHEY, CDR2 SVGEGT. The CDR3 DNA reads as TGTGCCAGCAGTTATGACGGAGCGATTCCCCTCCACTTT. This sequence encodes CASSYDGAIPLHF.

The chain is built from TRBV19 and TRBJ2-3, with D possibly TRBD2 on 5 matching bases. This CDR3 has 15 amino acids. The V end lost 3 bases, the J end lost 2 bases, and 12 bases lay between the germline ends. Germline V gene lookup returns CDR1 LNHDA and CDR2 SQIVND (reference sequence). For the CDR3, the DNA is TGTGCCAGTAGTATTGTTCCGGGAATCACAGATACGCAGTATTTT. Amino acid sequence: CASSIVPGITDTQYF.

The V and J genes are TRBV19 and TRBJ1-1; D call uncertain. Deletions cut 6 bases from V and 3 bases from J, with 8 bases between. The germline CDR1 and CDR2 sequences are LNHDA and SQIVND (reference sequence). The CDR3 runs to 12 residues. The CDR3: CASSRGYTEAFF. DNA of the CDR3: TGTGCCAGTAGCCGAGGGTACACTGAAGCTTTCTTT.